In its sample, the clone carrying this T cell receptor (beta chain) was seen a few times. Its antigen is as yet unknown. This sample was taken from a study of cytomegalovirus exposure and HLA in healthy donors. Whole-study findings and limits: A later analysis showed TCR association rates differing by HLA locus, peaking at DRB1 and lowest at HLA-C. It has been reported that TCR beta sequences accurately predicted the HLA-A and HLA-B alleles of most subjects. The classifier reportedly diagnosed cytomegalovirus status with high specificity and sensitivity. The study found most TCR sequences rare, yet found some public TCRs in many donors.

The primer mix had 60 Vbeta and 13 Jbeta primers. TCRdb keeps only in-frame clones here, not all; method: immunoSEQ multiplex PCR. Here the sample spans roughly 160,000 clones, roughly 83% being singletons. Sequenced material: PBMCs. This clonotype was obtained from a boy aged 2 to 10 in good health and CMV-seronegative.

The CDR3 region is CASSRDRGERAFF. DNA for the CDR3: TGTGCCAGCTCACGGGACAGGGGGGAGCGTGCTTTCTTT. The genes are TRBV18 and TRBJ1-1; 11 bases are a match to TRBD1. Germline values: CDR1 KGHSH, CDR2 LQKENI. The junction had 6 bases not matched to a gene; V was cut back by 4 bases and J by 11 bases. The CDR3 has 13 residues.